This entry features one T cell receptor beta chain sequence. Its antigen is undetermined. This CDR3 is 18 amino acids long. V was clipped by 5 bases and J by 0 bases; unmatched bases: 7. Germline-derived CDR1 and CDR2 are MGHDK and SYGVNS. Repertoires were generated with immunoSEQ multiplex PCR, while TCRdb's copy carries only in-frame clones and drops some. Of 150,000 to 170,000 clones listed, around 94% are singletons. This entry is derived from a study of OX40 agonist ivuxolimab in advanced cancers. Study results and limitations: Determination of antigen specificity was not performed for the expanded peripheral T cells.

V and J are TRBV25-1 and TRBJ2-6, with 10 positions matching TRBD1. The source of this sequence is an adult with an advanced solid tumor such as melanoma, head and neck, liver or kidney cancer. The sequenced sample was CD4+ or CD8+ T cells sorted from blood, obtained in a trial of the OX40 agonist ivuxolimab. CDR3 nucleotides: TGTGCCAGCAGTCGGACCGGGACAGGGGCCTCTGGGGCCAACGTCCTGACTTTC. The encoded protein is CASSRTGTGASGANVLTF.